The T cell receptor (beta chain) under discussion was sequenced for a study of tissue T cells after allogeneic stem cell transplantation. Profiling relied on immunoSEQ multiplex PCR, and the TCRdb table lists in-frame clones only, not all of them. The table lists more than 20,000 clones, 72% of them singletons. V lost 0 bases and J lost 5; bases outside the gene matches: 3. The germline CDR1 and CDR2 sequences are NNHNN and SYGAGS (reference sequence). The CDR3 loop spans 14 amino acids. Comment on this clone: Mouse names are used for the genes. The CDR3 end is not reached by the read, which stops 1 residue before it; the germline J gene fills it in.

The specimen sequenced was spleen. The chain recombines TRBV13-2 with TRBJ2-7, with 9 bases aligning to TRBD1. This receptor was obtained from a female BALB/c mouse in good health. This mouse strain has H2-d as its MHC haplotype. CDR3 bases read: TGTGCCAGCGGTGATGGGGACAGGGTGGATGAACAGTAC. Protein: CASGDGDRVDEQY. The full CDR3 is CASGDGDRVDEQYF.